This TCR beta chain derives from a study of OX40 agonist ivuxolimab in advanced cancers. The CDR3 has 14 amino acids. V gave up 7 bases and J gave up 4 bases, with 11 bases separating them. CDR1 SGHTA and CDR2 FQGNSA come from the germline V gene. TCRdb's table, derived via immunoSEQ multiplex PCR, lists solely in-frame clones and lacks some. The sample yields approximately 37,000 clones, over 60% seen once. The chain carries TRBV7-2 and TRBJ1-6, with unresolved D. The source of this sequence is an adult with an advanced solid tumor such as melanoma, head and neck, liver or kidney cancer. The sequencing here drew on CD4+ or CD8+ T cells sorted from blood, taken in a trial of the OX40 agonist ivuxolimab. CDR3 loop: CASKTVLYNSPLHF. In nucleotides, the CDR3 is TGTGCCAGCAAAACAGTTCTATATAATTCACCCCTCCACTTT.